One and the same sample provided the 8 T cell receptor beta chains below, sequenced in a study of T cells after yellow fever vaccination. In TCRdb, the 5' RACE reads were re-called with MiXCR into one record per CDR3 protein. The sample includes tens of thousands of distinct CDR3 sequences, 7.7% seen only once; the top ten take around 45%. The source material was CD8+ T cells sorted from PBMCs, sampled on the day of the yellow fever booster vaccination. The receptors were gathered from a man between 25 and 39 years old who received the YFV17D yellow fever vaccine.

This clonotype was recorded a few times. The chain has TRBV6-2 or TRBV6-3 and TRBJ2-2; D gene ambiguous. Looked up from germline, CDR1 is MNHEY and CDR2 is SVGEGT. This CDR3 is built from 13 residues. Trimming stripped 7 bases from V and 2 bases from J, with 8 bases between. The CDR3 reads CASTPANTGELFF. The CDR3 bases are TGTGCCAGCACCCCTGCTAACACCGGGGAGCTGTTTTTT.

The J gene is TRBJ2-7, the V gene TRBV6-5; D possibly corresponds to TRBD1 (5 bases). The germline CDR1 and CDR2 sequences are MNHEY and SVGAGI. V dropped 2 bases and J dropped 3 bases, with 8 bases sitting between them. CDR3 length equals 13 residues. The CDR3 nucleotides read TGTGCCAGCAGTTACGGACACGACTACGAGCAGTACTTC. It codes for CASSYGHDYEQYF.

This clonotype showed up many times. The chain carries TRBV28 and TRBJ1-5; D may be TRBD1 (5 bases). Trimming cost V 2 bases and J 6 bases, with 17 bases left between them. This CDR3 contains 16 residues. The germline CDR1 and CDR2 sequences are MDHEN and SYDVKM. CDR3 residues: CASSLAGGIVFQPQHF. DNA of the CDR3: TGTGCCAGCAGTTTAGCGGGGGGGATTGTATTTCAGCCCCAGCATTTT. Full variable domain (missing parts from reference TRBV28 and TRBJ1-5): DVKVTQSSRYLVKRTGEKVFLECVQDMDHENMFWYRQDPGLGLRLIYFSYDVKMKEKGDIPEGYSVSREKKERFSLILESASTNQTSMYLCASSLAGGIVFQPQHFGDGTRLSIL.

This clonotype was counted at least ten times. At one end, the junction sequence differs from germline, possibly due to a read error. The chain links TRBV7-7 to TRBJ2-3; D gene ambiguous. Germline values: CDR1 SSHAT, CDR2 FNYEAQ (reference sequence). The CDR3 runs 15 residues. DNA for the CDR3: TGTGCTAGCAGTCAATCGGACGCGGCCACAGATACGCAGTATTTT. Translated: CASSQSDAATDTQYF.

J is TRBJ1-1 and V is TRBV27; D uncertain. V was trimmed by 1 base and J by 3 bases, leaving 6 bases between them. Germline CDR1 is MNHEY and CDR2 is SMNVEV (reference sequence). CDR3 size: 13 residues. The CDR3 is CASSLYGYTEAFF. As DNA, the CDR3 is TGTGCCAGCAGTTTATACGGGTACACTGAAGCTTTCTTT.

The table lists this clonotype with a few counts. The chain links TRBV4-3 to TRBJ2-7; 11 bases match TRBD1. V shed 5 bases, J shed 3 bases, and the junction held 6 bases outside the gene matches. The CDR3 length is 15 residues. The germline gives CDR1 LGHNA, CDR2 YSLEER. CDR3 amino acids: CASSVTGTGGYEQYF. The CDR3 DNA is TGCGCCAGCAGCGTTACCGGGACAGGGGGCTACGAGCAGTACTTC.

This clonotype showed up just a few times. V gene TRBV13 combines with J gene TRBJ2-7, with 7 positions matching TRBD1. The CDR3 has 14 residues. The germline gives CDR1 PRHDT, CDR2 FYEKMQ (reference sequence). The junction had 4 bases not matched to a gene; V was cut back by 0 bases and J by 5 bases. CDR3 loop: CASSLGRGLDEQYF. The CDR3, as DNA: TGTGCCAGCAGCTTAGGAAGGGGGCTGGACGAGCAGTACTTC.

J is TRBJ2-1 and V is TRBV14; TRBD2 aligns across 9 bases. J lost 3 bases, V lost 4 bases, and 4 bases had no gene match. The CDR3 is made up of 15 amino acids. Per germline, CDR1 SGHDN and CDR2 FVKESK. In DNA form, the CDR3 reads TGTGCCAGCAGCCCTTTAGCGGGAGTCTACAATGAGCAGTTCTTC. Translated, it gives CASSPLAGVYNEQFF.